Below, one T cell receptor (beta chain) is given with its context. Its cognate antigen is unknown. These data are taken from a study of shared clonotypes between healthy human individuals. Clones were sequenced by immunoSEQ multiplex PCR, and TCRdb holds only the in-frame ones, with some missing. In the table there are approximately 2.4 million clones, almost 96% of which are singletons. Study results and limitations: Sequencing of the sorted subsets was shown by rarefaction to be incomplete despite large depth.

Sequenced input: naive CD4+ T cells sorted from blood. This sample's subset: CD45RA+ positively selected. The receptor's source is a man younger than 30 in good health.

Here the CDR3 reads CASSPGLLSYEQYF. The CDR3 bases are TGCGCCAGCAGCCCTGGACTCCTCTCCTACGAGCAGTACTTC. The chain joins TRBV4-1 to TRBJ2-7; TRBD2 is a possible D gene (5 bases). CDR3 size: 14 residues. From germline, CDR1 is MGHRA and CDR2 YSYEKL. V dropped 4 bases and J dropped 0 bases, with 10 bases sitting between them.